The T cell receptor (beta chain) under discussion was sequenced for a study of cytomegalovirus exposure and HLA in healthy donors. PCR involved 60 Vbeta and 13 Jbeta primers. The data were produced by immunoSEQ multiplex PCR, yet TCRdb's version contains in-frame clones alone and is incomplete. The table lists approximately 180,000 clones, 77% of them singletons. Sequencing input: PBMCs. The TCR comes from a woman in her sixties or seventies in good health and CMV-seropositive.

The CDR3 sequence: CASSLGQASSYEQYF. Here the CDR3 DNA reads TGTGCCAGCAGTCTGGGACAGGCAAGCTCCTACGAGCAGTACTTC. This chain uses TRBV27 with TRBJ2-7; the match to TRBD1 covers 8 bases. The ends lost 5 bases at V and 0 bases at J; junction bases unmatched: 6. The germline V gene has CDR1 MNHEY and CDR2 SMNVEV (reference sequence). The CDR3 has 15 residues.